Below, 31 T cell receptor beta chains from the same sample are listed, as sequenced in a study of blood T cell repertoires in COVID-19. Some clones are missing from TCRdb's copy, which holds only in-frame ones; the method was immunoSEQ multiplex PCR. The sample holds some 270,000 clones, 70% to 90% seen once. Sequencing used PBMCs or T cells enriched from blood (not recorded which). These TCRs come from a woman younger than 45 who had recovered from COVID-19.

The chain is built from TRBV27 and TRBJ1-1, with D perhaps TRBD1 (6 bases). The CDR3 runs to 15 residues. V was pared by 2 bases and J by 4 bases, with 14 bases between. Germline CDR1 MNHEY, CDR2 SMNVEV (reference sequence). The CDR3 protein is CASSLGGGLGTEAFF. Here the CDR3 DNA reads TGTGCCAGCAGTTTAGGGGGGGGGCTGGGCACTGAAGCTTTCTTT.

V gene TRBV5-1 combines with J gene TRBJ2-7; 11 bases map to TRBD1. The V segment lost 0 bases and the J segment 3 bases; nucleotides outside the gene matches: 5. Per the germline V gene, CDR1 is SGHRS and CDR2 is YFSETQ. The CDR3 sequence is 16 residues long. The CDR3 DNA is TGCGCCAGCAGCTTGGGTCTAGGGACAGGGGGCTACGAGCAGTACTTC. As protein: CASSLGLGTGGYEQYF.

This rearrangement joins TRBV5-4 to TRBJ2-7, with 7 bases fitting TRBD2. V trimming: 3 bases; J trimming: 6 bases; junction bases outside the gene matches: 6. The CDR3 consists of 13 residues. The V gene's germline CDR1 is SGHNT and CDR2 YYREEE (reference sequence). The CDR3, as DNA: TGTGCCAGCAGCTCGGGGGGTGGTATCGAGCAGTACTTC. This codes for CASSSGGGIEQYF.

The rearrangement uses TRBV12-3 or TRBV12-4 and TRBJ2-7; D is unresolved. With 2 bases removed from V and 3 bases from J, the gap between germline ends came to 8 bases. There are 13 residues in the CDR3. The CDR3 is CASSLFEDYEQYF. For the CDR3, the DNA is TGTGCCAGCAGTTTATTTGAGGACTACGAGCAGTACTTC.

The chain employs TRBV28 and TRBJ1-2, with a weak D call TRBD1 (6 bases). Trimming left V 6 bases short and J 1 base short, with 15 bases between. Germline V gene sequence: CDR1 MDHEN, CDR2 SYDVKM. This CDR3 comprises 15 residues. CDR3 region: CASSLSGTINYGYTF. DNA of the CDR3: TGTGCCAGCAGCCTCTCCGGGACAATTAACTATGGCTACACCTTC.

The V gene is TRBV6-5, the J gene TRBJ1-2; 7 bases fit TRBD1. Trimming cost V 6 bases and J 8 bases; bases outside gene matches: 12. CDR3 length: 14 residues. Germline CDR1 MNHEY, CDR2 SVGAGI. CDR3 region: CASSVDRFGWGYTF. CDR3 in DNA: TGTGCCAGCAGCGTGGACAGGTTCGGATGGGGCTACACCTTC.

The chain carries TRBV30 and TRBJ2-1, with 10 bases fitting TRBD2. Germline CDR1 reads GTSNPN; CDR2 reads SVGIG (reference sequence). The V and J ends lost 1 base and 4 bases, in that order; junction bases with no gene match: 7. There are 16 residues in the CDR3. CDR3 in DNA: TGTGCCTGGAGTGGACCGATAGCGGGAGGATACAATGAGCAGTTCTTC. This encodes CAWSGPIAGGYNEQFF.

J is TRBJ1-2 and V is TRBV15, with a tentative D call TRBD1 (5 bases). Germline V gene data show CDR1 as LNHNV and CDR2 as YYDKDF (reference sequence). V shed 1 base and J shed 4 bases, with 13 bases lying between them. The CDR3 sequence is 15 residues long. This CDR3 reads CATSRAAGVGYGYTF. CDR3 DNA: TGTGCCACCAGCAGAGCCGCGGGGGTTGGCTATGGCTACACCTTC.

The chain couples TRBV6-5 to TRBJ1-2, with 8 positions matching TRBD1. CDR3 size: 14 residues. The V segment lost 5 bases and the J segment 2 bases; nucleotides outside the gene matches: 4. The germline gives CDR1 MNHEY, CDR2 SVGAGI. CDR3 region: CASSPRQGNYGYTF. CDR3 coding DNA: TGTGCCAGCAGTCCGAGACAGGGGAACTATGGCTACACCTTC.

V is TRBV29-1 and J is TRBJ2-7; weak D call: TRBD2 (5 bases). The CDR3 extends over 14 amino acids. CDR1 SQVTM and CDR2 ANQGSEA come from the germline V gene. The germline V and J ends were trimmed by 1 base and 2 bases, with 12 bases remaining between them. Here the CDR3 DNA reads TGCAGCGTTGAAGGACCTCACGGGGCCTACGAGCAGTACTTC. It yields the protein CSVEGPHGAYEQYF.

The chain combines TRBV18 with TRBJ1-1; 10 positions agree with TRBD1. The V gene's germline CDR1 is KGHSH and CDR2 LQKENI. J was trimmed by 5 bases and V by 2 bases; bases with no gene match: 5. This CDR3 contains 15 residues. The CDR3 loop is CASSPRPGQGTEAFF. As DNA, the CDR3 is TGTGCCAGCTCACCAAGGCCGGGACAGGGGACTGAAGCTTTCTTT.

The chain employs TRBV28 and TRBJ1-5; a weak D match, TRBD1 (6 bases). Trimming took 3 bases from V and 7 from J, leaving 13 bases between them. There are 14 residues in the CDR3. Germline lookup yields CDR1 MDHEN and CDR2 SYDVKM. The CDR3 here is CASSFRGGIQPQHF. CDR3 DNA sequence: TGTGCCAGCAGTTTTCGAGGGGGTATACAGCCCCAGCATTTT.

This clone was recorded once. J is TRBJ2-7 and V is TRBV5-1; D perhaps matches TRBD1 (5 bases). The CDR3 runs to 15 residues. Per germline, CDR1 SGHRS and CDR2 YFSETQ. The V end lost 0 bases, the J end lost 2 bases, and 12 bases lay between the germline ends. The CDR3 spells CASSLAMQGPYEQYF. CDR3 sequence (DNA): TGCGCCAGCAGCTTGGCCATGCAGGGCCCCTACGAGCAGTACTTC.

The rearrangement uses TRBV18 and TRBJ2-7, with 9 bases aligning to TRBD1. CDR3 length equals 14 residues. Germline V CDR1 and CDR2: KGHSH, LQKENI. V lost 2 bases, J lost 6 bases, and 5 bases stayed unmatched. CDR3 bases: TGTGCCAGCTCACCAGGGACAGGGATCGCCGAGCAGTACTTC. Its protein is CASSPGTGIAEQYF.

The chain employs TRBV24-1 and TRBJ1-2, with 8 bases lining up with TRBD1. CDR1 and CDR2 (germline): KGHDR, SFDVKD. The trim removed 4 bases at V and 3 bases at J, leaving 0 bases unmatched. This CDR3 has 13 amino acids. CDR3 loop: CATSEQGDYGYTF. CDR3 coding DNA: TGTGCCACCAGTGAACAGGGGGACTATGGCTACACCTTC.

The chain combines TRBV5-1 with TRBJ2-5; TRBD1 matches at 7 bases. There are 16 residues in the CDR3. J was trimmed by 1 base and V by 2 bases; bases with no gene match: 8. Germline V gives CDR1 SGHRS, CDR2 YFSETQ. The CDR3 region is CASSLQGMGAQETQYF. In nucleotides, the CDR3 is TGCGCCAGCAGCTTACAGGGGATGGGGGCCCAAGAGACCCAGTACTTC. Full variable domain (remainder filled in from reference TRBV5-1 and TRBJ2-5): KAGVTQTPRYLIKTRGQQVTLSCSPISGHRSVSWYQQTPGQGLQFLFEYFSETQRNKGNFPGRFSGRQFSNSRSEMNVSTLELGDSALYLCASSLQGMGAQETQYFGPGTRLLVL.

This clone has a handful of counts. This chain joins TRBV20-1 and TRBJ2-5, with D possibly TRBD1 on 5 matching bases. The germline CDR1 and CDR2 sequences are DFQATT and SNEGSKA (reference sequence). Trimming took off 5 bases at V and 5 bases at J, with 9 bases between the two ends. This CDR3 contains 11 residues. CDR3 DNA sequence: TGCAGTGCTTGGGGCGGTGAGACCCAGTACTTC. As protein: CSAWGGETQYF.

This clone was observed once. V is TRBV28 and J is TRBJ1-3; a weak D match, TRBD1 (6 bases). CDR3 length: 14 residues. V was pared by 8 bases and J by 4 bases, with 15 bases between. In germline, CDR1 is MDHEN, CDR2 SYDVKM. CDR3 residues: CASVTRGAGNTIYF. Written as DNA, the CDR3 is TGTGCCAGCGTGACTCGGGGGGCCGGAAACACCATATATTTT.

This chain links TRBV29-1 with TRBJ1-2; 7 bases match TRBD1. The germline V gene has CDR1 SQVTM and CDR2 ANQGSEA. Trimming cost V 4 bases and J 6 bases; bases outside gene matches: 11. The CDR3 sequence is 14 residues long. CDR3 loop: CSVGSSTGFHGYTF. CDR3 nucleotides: TGCAGCGTTGGATCCTCGACAGGGTTTCATGGCTACACCTTC.

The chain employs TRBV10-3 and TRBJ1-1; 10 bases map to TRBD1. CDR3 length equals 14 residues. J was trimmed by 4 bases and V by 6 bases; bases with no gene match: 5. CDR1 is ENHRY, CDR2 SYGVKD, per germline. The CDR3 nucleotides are TGTGCCATCAGCTTGACAGGGGGCGGCACTGAAGCTTTCTTT. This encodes CAISLTGGGTEAFF.

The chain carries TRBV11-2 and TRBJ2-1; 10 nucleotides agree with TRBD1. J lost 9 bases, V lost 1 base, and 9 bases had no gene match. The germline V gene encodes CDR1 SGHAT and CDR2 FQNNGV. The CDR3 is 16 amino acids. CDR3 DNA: TGTGCCAGCAGCTTAGCAGCCGGGACAGGGGATGGTGAGCAGTTCTTC. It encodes CASSLAAGTGDGEQFF.

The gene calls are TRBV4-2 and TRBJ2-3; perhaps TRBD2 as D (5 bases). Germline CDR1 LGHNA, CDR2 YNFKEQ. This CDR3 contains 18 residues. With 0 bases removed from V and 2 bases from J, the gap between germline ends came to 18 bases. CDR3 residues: CASSQEGILSGHTDTQYF. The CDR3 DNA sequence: TGTGCCAGCAGCCAAGAGGGGATTCTGAGCGGCCACACAGATACGCAGTATTTT.

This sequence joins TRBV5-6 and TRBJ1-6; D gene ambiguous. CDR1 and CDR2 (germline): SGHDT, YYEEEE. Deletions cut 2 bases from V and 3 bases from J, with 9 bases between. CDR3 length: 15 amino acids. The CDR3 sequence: CASSFWHLYNSPLHF. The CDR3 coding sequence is TGTGCCAGCAGCTTTTGGCACCTCTATAATTCACCCCTCCACTTT.

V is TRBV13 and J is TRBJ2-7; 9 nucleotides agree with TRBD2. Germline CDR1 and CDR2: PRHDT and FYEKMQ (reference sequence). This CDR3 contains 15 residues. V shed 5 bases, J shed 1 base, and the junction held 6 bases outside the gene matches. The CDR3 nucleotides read TGTGCCAGCAGCGCTCCTAGCGGGGTGTCCTACGAGCAGTACTTC. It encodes CASSAPSGVSYEQYF.

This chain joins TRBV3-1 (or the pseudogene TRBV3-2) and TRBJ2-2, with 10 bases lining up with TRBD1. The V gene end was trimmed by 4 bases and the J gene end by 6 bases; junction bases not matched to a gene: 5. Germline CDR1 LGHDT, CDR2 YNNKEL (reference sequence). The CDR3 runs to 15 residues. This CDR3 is CASSPGTGVAGELFF. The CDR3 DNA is TGTGCCAGCAGCCCCGGGACAGGGGTGGCCGGGGAGCTGTTTTTT.

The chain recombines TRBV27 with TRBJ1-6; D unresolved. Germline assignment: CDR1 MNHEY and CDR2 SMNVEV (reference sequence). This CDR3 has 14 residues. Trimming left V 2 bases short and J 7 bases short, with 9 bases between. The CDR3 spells CASSLTEGNSPLHF. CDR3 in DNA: TGTGCCAGCAGTTTAACCGAGGGCAATTCACCCCTCCACTTT.

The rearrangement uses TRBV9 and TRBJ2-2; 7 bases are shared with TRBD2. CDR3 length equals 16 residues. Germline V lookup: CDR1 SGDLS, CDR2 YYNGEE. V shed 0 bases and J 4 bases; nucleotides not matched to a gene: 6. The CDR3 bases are TGTGCCAGCAGCGTAGCTACGCGGGGGAGCACCGGGGAGCTGTTTTTT. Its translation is CASSVATRGSTGELFF.

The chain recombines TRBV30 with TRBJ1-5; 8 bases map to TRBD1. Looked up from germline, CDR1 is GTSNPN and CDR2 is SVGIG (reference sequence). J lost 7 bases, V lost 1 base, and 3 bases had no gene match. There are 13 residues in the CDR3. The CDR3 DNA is TGTGCCTGGAGTGGGACAGGGAGGCAGCCCCAGCATTTT. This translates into CAWSGTGRQPQHF.

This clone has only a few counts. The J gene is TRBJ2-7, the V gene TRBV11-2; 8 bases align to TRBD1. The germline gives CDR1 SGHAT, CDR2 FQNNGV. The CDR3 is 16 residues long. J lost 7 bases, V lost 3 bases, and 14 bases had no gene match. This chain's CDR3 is CASSFSVMDRVSEQYF. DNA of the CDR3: TGTGCCAGCAGCTTTTCAGTAATGGACAGGGTATCGGAGCAGTACTTC.

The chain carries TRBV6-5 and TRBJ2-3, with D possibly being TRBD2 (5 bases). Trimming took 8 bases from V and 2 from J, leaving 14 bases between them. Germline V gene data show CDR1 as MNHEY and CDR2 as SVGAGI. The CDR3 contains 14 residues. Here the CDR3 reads CASGPGLSTDTQYF. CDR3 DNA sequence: TGTGCCAGCGGTCCTGGACTCTCCACAGATACGCAGTATTTT.

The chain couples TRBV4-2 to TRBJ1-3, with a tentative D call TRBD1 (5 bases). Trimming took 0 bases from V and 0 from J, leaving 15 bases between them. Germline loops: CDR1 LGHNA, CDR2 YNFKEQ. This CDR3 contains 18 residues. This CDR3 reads CASSQDWGSITSGNTIYF. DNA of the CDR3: TGTGCCAGCAGCCAAGATTGGGGCAGCATTACCTCTGGAAACACCATATATTTT.